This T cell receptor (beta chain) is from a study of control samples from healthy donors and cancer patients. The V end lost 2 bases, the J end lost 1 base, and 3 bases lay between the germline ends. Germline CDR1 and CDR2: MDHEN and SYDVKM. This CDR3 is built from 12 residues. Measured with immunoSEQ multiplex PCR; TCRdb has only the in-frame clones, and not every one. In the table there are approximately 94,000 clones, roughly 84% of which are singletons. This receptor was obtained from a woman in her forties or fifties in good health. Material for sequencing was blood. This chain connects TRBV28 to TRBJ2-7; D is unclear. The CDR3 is CASSLGSYEQYV. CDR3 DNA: TGTGCCAGCAGTTTAGGTTCCTACGAGCAGTACGTC.